Sequencing of this TCR beta chain was carried out in a study of tumor-infiltrating lymphocytes in primary liver carcinoma. Comment on this clonotype: A read error may account for a junction end that differs from germline.

This CDR3 contains 11 residues. Germline CDR1 and CDR2: GTSNPN and SVGIG (reference sequence). Unsorted whole blood yielded blood RNA, and germline DNA was extracted as well. Reverse transcription of about 500 ng total RNA with a constant-region primer produced TCR beta cDNA. Investigators got TCR beta libraries out of three nested multiplex PCR rounds, done with slightly modified ARM-PCR. Each of the first two PCR rounds ran approximately 9 cycles with TRBV1-TRBV30 forward and C-beta reverse primers. TCRdb reprocessed the multiplex PCR reads with MiXCR, giving one entry per CDR3 protein. This sample has more than 150,000 distinct CDR3 sequences, with less than 65% found just once.

The specimen was peripheral blood. The source of this sequence is a man aged 35 to 55 with primary liver carcinoma and hepatitis B virus infection. This chain links TRBV30 with TRBJ2-1; 8 bases are a match to TRBD2. The DNA of the CDR3 is TGTGCAGGACTAGCCTACAATGAACAGTTCTTC. As protein: CAGLAYNEQFF.